The rows below give T cell receptor beta chains drawn from one sample of a study of T cell responses to AZD1222 COVID-19 vaccine. Sequenced by immunoSEQ multiplex PCR; TCRdb stores in-frame clones only, minus some. The sample carries nearly 95,000 clones, nearly 90% recorded once. The sample in question was peripheral blood, obtained on day 0 of AZD1222 vaccination. The receptors come from an adult in good health. Both conserved end residues are part of each CDR3. A D gene is named only where the DNA matches it firmly. Part of the rows lack a size; the others show once, few, many or a class for expanded clones.

d_gene,v_gene,j_gene,abundance,CDR3aa,CDR3nt
TRBD1,TRBV2,TRBJ2-3,once,CASSAGQGPDTQYF,TGTGCCAGCAGTGCTGGACAGGGGCCGGATACGCAGTATTTT
.,TRBV4-2,TRBJ2-2,.,CASSQDGMTINTGELFF,TGTGCCAGCAGCCAAGATGGGATGACTATCAACACCGGGGAGCTGTTTTTT
.,TRBV6-5,TRBJ2-7,.,CASLETLEQYF,TGTGCCAGCCTCGAGACCCTAGAGCAGTACTTC
.,TRBV18,TRBJ2-1,.,CASSPSEGPVEQFF,TGTGCCAGCTCACCAAGCGAGGGACCGGTTGAGCAGTTCTTC
TRBD1,TRBV7-9,TRBJ1-5,.,CASSLSGGSNQPQHF,TGTGCCAGCAGCTTATCAGGGGGGAGCAATCAGCCCCAGCATTTT
.,TRBV27,TRBJ1-5,few,CASSLRDNEQPQHF,TGTGCCAGCAGTCTCCGGGACAATGAGCAGCCCCAGCATTTT
.,TRBV5-1,TRBJ1-5,.,CASSVQGNQPQHF,TGCGCCAGCAGCGTACAGGGTAATCAGCCCCAGCATTTT
.,TRBV6-5,TRBJ1-1,once,CASSYSSKDTEAFF,TGTGCCAGCAGTTACTCGAGTAAAGACACTGAAGCTTTCTTT
.,TRBV30,TRBJ1-1,.,CAWRIQDYTEAFF,TGTGCCTGGAGGATACAGGATTACACTGAAGCTTTCTTT
TRBD1,TRBV4-1,TRBJ1-4,.,CASSDPGGVGEKLFF,TGCGCCAGCAGCGATCCAGGGGGCGTAGGAGAAAAACTGTTTTTT
TRBD2,TRBV19,TRBJ2-5,.,CASSGTSGRETQYF,TGTGCCAGTAGTGGTACTAGCGGGAGAGAGACCCAGTACTTC
.,TRBV7-2,TRBJ1-6,.,CASSPITGRYSSPLHF,TGTGCCAGCAGCCCAATTACAGGACGCTATAGCTCACCCCTCCACTTT
.,TRBV3-1/TRBV3-2,TRBJ1-5,.,CASSQDAAGNQPQHF,TGTGCCAGCAGCCAAGATGCGGCAGGCAATCAGCCCCAGCATTTT
.,TRBV9,TRBJ1-2,.,CASSEGLPYGYTF,TGTGCCAGCAGCGAGGGCCTCCCCTATGGCTACACCTTC
.,TRBV5-1,TRBJ1-6,.,CASQRTDSSYNSPLHF,TGCGCCAGCCAACGGACGGACAGCTCCTATAATTCACCCCTCCACTTT
.,TRBV30,TRBJ2-7,.,CAWSRGRVNPSSYEQYF,TGTGCCTGGAGTAGAGGACGAGTCAACCCAAGCTCCTACGAGCAGTACTTC
.,TRBV24-1,TRBJ2-2,.,CATSVSTGELFF,TGTGCCACCAGTGTCTCCACCGGGGAGCTGTTTTTT
.,TRBV1,TRBJ1-1,.,CTSSQDQPGRPKDTEAFF,TGCACCAGCAGCCAAGATCAGCCGGGGAGGCCAAAGGACACTGAAGCTTTCTTT
.,TRBV5-1,TRBJ1-2,.,CASSLTDYGYTF,TGCGCCAGCAGCTTGACGGACTATGGCTACACCTTC
.,TRBV2,TRBJ1-1,.,CASSGSEAFF,TGTGCCAGCTCAGGGTCTGAGGCTTTCTTT
TRBD1,TRBV5-1,TRBJ1-2,.,CASSPRTGSSGYTF,TGCGCCAGCAGCCCTCGGACAGGGAGCTCTGGCTACACCTTC
.,TRBV29-1,TRBJ2-1,.,CSASVETWPFF,TGCAGCGCCTCGGTCGAGACGTGGCCGTTCTTC
.,TRBV19,TRBJ2-7,.,CASSPTQEAYEQYF,TGTGCCAGTAGTCCAACTCAGGAAGCCTACGAGCAGTACTTC
.,TRBV7-8,TRBJ2-7,.,CASSPATSYEQYF,TGTGCCAGCAGCCCGGCCACCTCCTACGAGCAGTACTTC
.,TRBV7-6,TRBJ2-7,.,CASRGAGPEQYF,TGTGCCAGCAGGGGGGCAGGGCCAGAGCAGTACTTC
.,TRBV7-3,TRBJ2-5,.,CASSFGGGETQYF,TGTGCCAGCAGCTTCGGGGGCGGGGAGACCCAGTACTTC
.,TRBV23-1,TRBJ1-2,once,CASSRASSYGYTF,TGCGCCAGCAGTCGCGCTTCCTCCTATGGCTACACCTTC
TRBD1,TRBV30,TRBJ2-1,.,CAWSAGGIYNEQFF,TGTGCCTGGAGTGCAGGGGGCATCTACAATGAGCAGTTCTTC
TRBD1,TRBV12-3/TRBV12-4,TRBJ1-2,.,CASRGTDRYGYTF,TGTGCCAGCAGGGGGACAGACCGCTATGGCTACACCTTC
TRBD1,TRBV6-2/TRBV6-3,TRBJ1-2,.,CASSYGGQTTNYGYTF,TGTGCCAGCAGTTACGGGGGACAGACTACAAACTATGGCTACACCTTC
TRBD1,TRBV24-1,TRBJ1-2,.,CATSDSRQGLLSYGYTF,TGTGCCACCAGTGATTCGCGACAGGGGTTGTTGAGCTATGGCTACACCTTC
TRBD1,TRBV6-4,TRBJ2-1,.,CASSVQGAGEQFF,TGTGCCAGCAGTGTCCAGGGGGCGGGTGAGCAGTTCTTC
.,TRBV7-3,TRBJ2-2,.,CASSHDTGELFF,TGTGCCAGCAGCCACGACACCGGGGAGCTGTTTTTT
.,TRBV2,TRBJ1-4,.,CASGGNEKLFF,TGTGCCAGCGGGGGTAATGAAAAACTGTTTTTT
.,TRBV7-2,TRBJ1-1,few,CASSFSSDRRGTEAFF,TGTGCCAGCAGCTTTTCCTCTGACAGACGGGGGACTGAAGCTTTCTTT
TRBD1,TRBV11-2,TRBJ1-1,.,CASSITRQGNTEAFF,TGTGCCAGCAGCATCACCCGACAGGGGAACACTGAAGCTTTCTTT
.,TRBV5-6,TRBJ1-2,.,CASSRPVANYGYTF,TGTGCCAGCAGCCGCCCGGTGGCGAACTATGGCTACACCTTC
.,TRBV6-6,TRBJ2-3,.,CASSRDSTDTQYF,TGTGCCAGCAGCCGAGACAGCACAGATACGCAGTATTTT
.,TRBV5-6,TRBJ1-2,.,CASSLTNYGYTF,TGTGCCAGCAGCTTGACGAACTATGGCTACACCTTC
TRBD2,TRBV27,TRBJ2-7,.,CASSSAGTSGVRHEQYF,TGTGCCAGCAGTTCGGCCGGGACTAGCGGGGTTAGGCACGAGCAGTACTTC
.,TRBV6-1,TRBJ2-7,.,CASSGNLVRAISYEQYF,TGTGCCAGCAGTGGGAACCTTGTCAGGGCAATATCCTACGAGCAGTACTTC
.,TRBV30,TRBJ1-1,.,CAWSVGMNTEAFF,TGTGCCTGGAGTGTGGGCATGAACACTGAAGCTTTCTTT
.,TRBV30,TRBJ1-3,once,CAWGGGNTIYF,TGTGCCTGGGGCGGTGGAAACACCATATATTTT
.,TRBV5-1,TRBJ2-1,.,CASSLVRPAYNEQFF,TGCGCCAGCAGCTTGGTCAGGCCGGCCTACAATGAGCAGTTCTTC